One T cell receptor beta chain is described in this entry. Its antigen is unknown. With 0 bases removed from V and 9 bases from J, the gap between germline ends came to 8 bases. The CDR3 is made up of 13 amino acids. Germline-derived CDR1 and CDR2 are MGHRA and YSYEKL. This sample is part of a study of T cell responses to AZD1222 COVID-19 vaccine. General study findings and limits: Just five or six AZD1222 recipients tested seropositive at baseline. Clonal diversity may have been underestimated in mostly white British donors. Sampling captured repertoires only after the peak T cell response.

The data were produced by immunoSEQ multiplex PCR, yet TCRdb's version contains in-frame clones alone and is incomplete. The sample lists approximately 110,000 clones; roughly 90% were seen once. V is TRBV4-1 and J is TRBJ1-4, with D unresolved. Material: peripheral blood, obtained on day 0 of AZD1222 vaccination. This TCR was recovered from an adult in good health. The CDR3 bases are TGCGCCAGCAGCCAAGAGGTCCCGAAAAAACTGTTTTTT. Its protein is CASSQEVPKKLFF.